This T cell receptor beta chain was obtained from a study of blood T cell repertoires in COVID-19. Study context: Samples of COVID-19 (acute and convalescent) were obtained from the United States, Italy and Spain. PBMCs, B-cell-depleted T cells, or T cells were the source of the cDNA or gDNA that made up the material.

Per the authors' pipeline: Cell counts per sample came from amplifying reference gene primers. Some clones are missing from TCRdb's copy, which holds only in-frame ones; the method was immunoSEQ multiplex PCR. The V and J calls and clone size were taken over from that table, and D and trimming were inferred from the DNA. The table includes a few hundred thousand clones, more than 70% detected once. The V gene end was trimmed by 3 bases and the J gene end by 5 bases; junction bases not matched to a gene: 8. Germline CDR1 is LNHDA and CDR2 is SQIVND (reference sequence). The CDR3 runs 15 residues. This receptor was taken from a woman aged 50 to 60 who had recovered from COVID-19. The sample taken for sequencing was peripheral blood. The rearrangement uses TRBV19 and TRBJ1-1, with 8 bases aligning to TRBD1. In nucleotides, the CDR3 is TGTGCCAGTAGTATCGGACAGGGCGTGGGGACTGAAGCTTTCTTT. It is translated as CASSIGQGVGTEAFF.